This T cell receptor (beta chain) was found in a study of T cell clones after liver transplantation. Across the whole study: Apart from three HCV-positive recipients, transplants were for non-autoimmune, non-viral reasons.

With 5 bases clipped from V and 5 bases from J, the junction kept 10 bases outside the gene matches. The CDR3 totals 15 residues. The germline V gene has CDR1 SGHTA and CDR2 FQGNSA. Some clones are missing from TCRdb's copy, which holds only in-frame ones; the method was immunoSEQ multiplex PCR. This sample carries about 75,000 clones, about 85% of them seen once, and the ten largest clones take 2% to 2.5%. To note about this clone: The antigen is undetermined.

Study-level results: Rather than being deleted, graft donor-reactive T cells may have moved into the graft.

The V and J genes are TRBV7-2 and TRBJ2-5; 8 positions agree with TRBD1. The TCR comes from a human patient who received a liver transplant. The T cells may partly be graft donor cells. The source was CD4+ T cells from blood, collected less than 50 months after liver transplant. Here the CDR3 reads CASSRTGQGQETQYF. For the CDR3, the DNA is TGTGCCAGCAGCAGAACAGGACAGGGTCAGGAGACCCAGTACTTC. The whole variable domain, remainder taken from reference TRBV7-2 and TRBJ2-5, is GAGVSQSPSNKVTEKGKDVELRCDPISGHTALYWYRQSLGQGLEFLIYFQGNSAPDKSGLPSDRFSAERTGGSVSTLTIQRTQQEDSAVYLCASSRTGQGQETQYFGPGTRLLVL.